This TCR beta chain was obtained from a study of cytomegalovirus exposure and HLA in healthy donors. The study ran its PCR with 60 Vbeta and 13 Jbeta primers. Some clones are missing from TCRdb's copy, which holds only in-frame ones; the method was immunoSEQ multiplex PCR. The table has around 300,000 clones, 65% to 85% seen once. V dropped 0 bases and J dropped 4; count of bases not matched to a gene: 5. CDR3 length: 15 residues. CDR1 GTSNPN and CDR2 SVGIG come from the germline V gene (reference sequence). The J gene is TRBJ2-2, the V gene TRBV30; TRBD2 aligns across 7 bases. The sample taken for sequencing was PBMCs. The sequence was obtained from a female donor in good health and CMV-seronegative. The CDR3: CAWSVAAGATGELFF. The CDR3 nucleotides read TGTGCCTGGAGTGTAGCGGCGGGAGCCACCGGGGAGCTGTTTTTT.